What follows are 8 T cell receptor beta chains derived from one specimen sequenced in a study of OX40 agonist ivuxolimab in advanced cancers. Only in-frame clones appear in the TCRdb table, and some are missing; sequencing was by immunoSEQ multiplex PCR. The sample lists more than 40,000 clones, 75% to 90% occurring once. The sequenced sample was CD4+ or CD8+ T cells sorted from blood, obtained in a trial of the OX40 agonist ivuxolimab. These receptors were collected from an adult with an advanced solid tumor such as melanoma, head and neck, liver or kidney cancer.

V is TRBV2 and J is TRBJ1-1; 9 bases are a match to TRBD1. From germline, CDR1 is SNHLY and CDR2 FYNNEI. This CDR3 has 14 residues. Trimming took 3 bases from V and 7 from J; bases not matched to a gene: 6. CDR3 amino acids: CASSETGGRVEAFF. The CDR3 DNA is TGTGCCAGCAGTGAGACAGGGGGAAGAGTTGAAGCTTTCTTT.

This clone showed up just once. This chain uses TRBV2 with TRBJ1-1; D may be TRBD1 (5 bases). Germline CDR1 and CDR2: SNHLY and FYNNEI. This CDR3 contains 13 residues. V was trimmed by 4 bases and J by 5 bases, leaving 11 bases between them. The CDR3, as DNA: TGTGCCAGCAGTGTTTTTGAGGGGACTGAAGCTTTCTTT. Translating gives CASSVFEGTEAFF. Supplemented by reference TRBV2 and TRBJ1-1, the full variable domain reads EPEVTQTPSHQVTQMGQEVILRCVPISNHLYFYWYRQILGQKVEFLVSFYNNEISEKSEIFDDQFSVERPDGSNFTLKIRSTKLEDSAMYFCASSVFEGTEAFFGQGTRLTVV.

This chain links TRBV27 with TRBJ2-7, with TRBD1 matching over 8 bases. In germline, CDR1 is MNHEY, CDR2 SMNVEV (reference sequence). With 6 bases clipped from V and 6 bases from J, the junction kept 4 bases outside the gene matches. The CDR3 has 12 amino acids. The CDR3 here is CASSDRGGEQYF. CDR3 nucleotide sequence: TGTGCCAGCAGCGACAGGGGAGGCGAGCAGTACTTC.

This clone was seen a single time. This chain connects TRBV27 to TRBJ2-7; possibly TRBD1 or TRBD2 for D (5 bases each). V shed 5 bases and J shed 1 base, with 12 bases lying between them. There are 14 residues in the CDR3. Germline loops: CDR1 MNHEY, CDR2 SMNVEV (reference sequence). As DNA, the CDR3 is TGTGCCAGCAGTCCCGGGACGGCGTCCTACGAGCAGTACTTC. Its translation is CASSPGTASYEQYF.

The chain joins TRBV28 to TRBJ1-4; the match to TRBD1 covers 8 bases. The V gene's germline CDR1 is MDHEN and CDR2 SYDVKM. This CDR3 is 19 amino acids long. V dropped 4 bases and J dropped 3; count of bases not matched to a gene: 16. CDR3 sequence: CASSSSYHPTGASNEKLFF. The CDR3 bases are TGTGCCAGCAGTTCCTCCTACCATCCGACAGGGGCCTCTAATGAAAAACTGTTTTTT.

V gene TRBV7-3 combines with J gene TRBJ2-1; TRBD2 agrees at 13 bases. This CDR3 contains 15 residues. Germline assignment: CDR1 SGHTA and CDR2 FQGTGA. Losses at the gene ends were 5 bases for V and 9 bases for J; bases not matched to a gene: 7. In nucleotides, the CDR3 is TGTGCCAGCAGCCTAGGGACTAGCGGGGTATTTGAGCAGTTCTTC. Translation: CASSLGTSGVFEQFF. The full variable domain, its missing parts supplied by reference TRBV7-3 and TRBJ2-1, is GAGVSQTPSNKVTEKGKYVELRCDPISGHTALYWYRQSLGQGPEFLIYFQGTGAADDSGLPNDRFFAVRPEGSVSTLKIQRTERGDSAVYLCASSLGTSGVFEQFFGPGTRLTVL.

The rearrangement links TRBV5-4 to TRBJ2-7; possible D gene TRBD1, 5 bases. Trimming left V 1 base short and J 0 bases short, with 11 bases between. The germline V gene has CDR1 SGHNT and CDR2 YYREEE (reference sequence). CDR3 length: 15 residues. The CDR3 sequence: CASSLSRQGSYEQYF. The CDR3 DNA sequence: TGTGCCAGCAGCTTGAGTCGGCAGGGCTCCTACGAGCAGTACTTC.

The chain uses TRBV28 and TRBJ1-2, with a weak D call TRBD1 (6 bases). The germline gives CDR1 MDHEN, CDR2 SYDVKM. This CDR3 has 14 residues. V was cut by 6 bases and J by 3 bases, with 14 bases left in between. The CDR3 bases are TGTGCCAGCAGCCCAGGGGCGCTTTACTATGGCTACACCTTC. Encoded protein: CASSPGALYYGYTF.